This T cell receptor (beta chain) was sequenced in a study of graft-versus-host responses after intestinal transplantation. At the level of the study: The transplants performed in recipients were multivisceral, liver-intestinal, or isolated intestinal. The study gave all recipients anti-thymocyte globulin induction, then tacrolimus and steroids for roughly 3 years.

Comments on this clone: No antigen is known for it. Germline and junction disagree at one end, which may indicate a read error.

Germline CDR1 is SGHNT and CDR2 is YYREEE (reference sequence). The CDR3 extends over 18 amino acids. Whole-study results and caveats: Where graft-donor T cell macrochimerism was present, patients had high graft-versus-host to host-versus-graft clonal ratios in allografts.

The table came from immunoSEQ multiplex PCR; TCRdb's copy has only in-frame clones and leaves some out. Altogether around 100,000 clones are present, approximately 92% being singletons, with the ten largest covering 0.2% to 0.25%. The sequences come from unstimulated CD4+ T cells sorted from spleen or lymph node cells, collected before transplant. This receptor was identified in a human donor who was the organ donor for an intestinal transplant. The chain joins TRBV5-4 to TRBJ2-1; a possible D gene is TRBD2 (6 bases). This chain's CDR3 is CASSQGFSMREFRNEQFF. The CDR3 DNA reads TGCGCCAGCAGCCAAGGATTTTCTATGCGGGAATTCCGCAATGAGCAGTTCTTC.